This passage covers 14 T cell receptor beta chains from one sample sequenced in a study of patients and donors after allogeneic stem cell transplantation. From the RT-PCR reads, TCRdb called clonotypes with MiXCR, one entry per CDR3 protein. The table records 920,000 or so distinct CDR3 sequences, under 20% of them present only once. Input material: blood, either unsorted or a sorted T cell fraction (not recorded which). Source of these receptors: a human donor who was either an allogeneic HSCT recipient or a stem cell or donor lymphocyte infusion donor (not recorded which). It is not recorded whose cells these are; they may come from a transplant donor.

In its sample, this clonotype was seen a few times. J is TRBJ2-3 and V is TRBV7-2; 8 nucleotides align to TRBD2. The V gene's germline CDR1 is SGHTA and CDR2 FQGNSA. V lost 1 base to trimming and J lost 4 bases; unmatched junction nucleotides: 4. The CDR3 spans 15 residues. CDR3 DNA sequence: TGTGCCAGCAGCTTAGATGCGGGGGGCGCAGATACGCAGTATTTT. It yields the protein CASSLDAGGADTQYF.

This clonotype was seen more than once but under ten times. This rearrangement joins TRBV29-1 to TRBJ2-7; a possible D gene is TRBD2 (5 bases). Between the trimmed V and J ends, which lost 6 bases and 0 bases, there was a span of 15 bases. The CDR3 totals 14 residues. Per germline, CDR1 SQVTM and CDR2 ANQGSEA. This chain's CDR3 is CSVGRGGGSYEQYF. The CDR3 DNA sequence: TGCAGCGTCGGACGGGGTGGAGGCTCCTACGAGCAGTACTTC.

V gene TRBV4-1 combines with J gene TRBJ2-1, with no clear D. Trimming took off 8 bases at V and 5 bases at J, with 13 bases between the two ends. CDR3 length: 13 residues. CDR1 and CDR2 (germline): MGHRA, YSYEKL. CDR3 sequence: CASGVGLNNEQFF. The CDR3 nucleotides are TGCGCCAGCGGGGTAGGGTTGAACAATGAGCAGTTCTTC.

The chain carries TRBV9 and TRBJ2-3, with 7 positions matching TRBD2. V shed 1 base, J shed 1 base, and the junction held 3 bases outside the gene matches. CDR1 is SGDLS, CDR2 YYNGEE, per germline. The CDR3 is made up of 15 amino acids. The CDR3 protein is CASSVRGRGTDTQYF. CDR3 DNA sequence: TGTGCCAGCAGCGTACGCGGGAGAGGCACAGATACGCAGTATTTT. The whole variable domain, remainder taken from reference TRBV9 and TRBJ2-3, is DSGVTQTPKHLITATGQRVTLRCSPRSGDLSVYWYQQSLDQGLQFLIQYYNGEERAKGNILERFSAQQFPDLHSELNLSSLELGDSALYFCASSVRGRGTDTQYFGPGTRLTVL.

The chain joins TRBV10-3 to TRBJ2-5, with 9 bases matching TRBD2. CDR1 is ENHRY, CDR2 SYGVKD, per germline. This CDR3 has 13 residues. V trimming: 5 bases; J trimming: 5 bases; junction bases outside the gene matches: 3. The CDR3 loop reads CAISSGRFETQYF. DNA of the CDR3: TGTGCCATCAGTAGCGGGAGGTTTGAGACCCAGTACTTC.

This clonotype was detected ten times or more. The chain joins TRBV10-3 to TRBJ1-3; D call uncertain. V lost 8 bases and J 4 bases, leaving 6 bases between the germline ends. The CDR3 extends over 11 amino acids. Germline V gene sequence: CDR1 ENHRY, CDR2 SYGVKD. CDR3 amino acids: CAISLGNTIYF. The CDR3 DNA reads TGTGCCATCTCACTAGGAAACACCATATATTTT.

V gene TRBV12-3 or TRBV12-4 combines with J gene TRBJ1-6, with D maybe TRBD1 (6 bases). The CDR3 is 15 residues long. Trimming removed 5 bases from V and 3 bases from J, with 11 bases in between. CDR3 protein: CASSTGQNYNSPLHF. As DNA, the CDR3 is TGTGCCAGCAGTACCGGACAGAACTATAATTCACCCCTCCACTTT.

This clonotype has only a few counts. The chain combines TRBV4-1 with TRBJ2-7; 7 nucleotides match TRBD1. The CDR3 sequence is 19 residues long. V gave up 4 bases and J gave up 2 bases; unmatched junction bases: 20. In germline, CDR1 is MGHRA, CDR2 YSYEKL. In DNA, the CDR3 is TGCGCCAGCAGCCCCCTCCGAGGGAAGGGGGCTTGGGAAACCTACGAGCAGTACTTC. Protein product: CASSPLRGKGAWETYEQYF.

The chain has TRBV27 and TRBJ2-1; D ambiguous. Germline CDR1 and CDR2: MNHEY and SMNVEV (reference sequence). The CDR3 extends over 16 amino acids. Trimming stripped 2 bases from V and 3 bases from J, with 14 bases between. CDR3 loop: CASSLKLLRFYNEQFF. In nucleotides, the CDR3 is TGTGCCAGCAGTTTAAAGCTCTTACGCTTCTACAATGAGCAGTTCTTC.

This clonotype occurred many times. The V call is TRBV10-3, the J call TRBJ2-1; D gene uncertain. CDR3 size: 15 residues. V was cut by 3 bases and J by 7 bases, with 16 bases left in between. Germline V gives CDR1 ENHRY, CDR2 SYGVKD. CDR3: CAISDPLRGSNEQFF. The CDR3 DNA follows: TGTGCCATCAGTGACCCACTAAGAGGTTCGAATGAGCAGTTCTTC.

Points on this clonotype: The junction shows a germline mismatch at one end, possibly a read error. This chain uses TRBV5-5 with TRBJ2-7; either TRBD1 or TRBD2 may fit D (6 bases each). The CDR3 is 14 residues long. CDR1 is SGHKS and CDR2 is YYEKEE in the germline V gene (reference sequence). CDR3: CASSLGGGPYEHYF. CDR3 sequence (DNA): TGTGCCAGCAGCTTGGGTGGGGGGCCCTACGAGCACTACTTC.

The chain links TRBV24-1 to TRBJ2-7; D remains ambiguous. The germline V and J ends were trimmed by 4 bases and 3 bases, with 3 bases remaining between them. Germline V CDR1 and CDR2: KGHDR, SFDVKD. The CDR3 has 11 amino acids. For the CDR3, the DNA is TGTGCCACCAGTGACGACTACGAGCAGTACTTC. Translating gives CATSDDYEQYF.

This clonotype turned up a few times. The chain links TRBV5-1 to TRBJ2-5, with 10 bases that match TRBD1. Losses at the gene ends were 6 bases for V and 6 bases for J; bases not matched to a gene: 11. Looked up from germline, CDR1 is SGHRS and CDR2 is YFSETQ. CDR3 length equals 15 residues. The chain's CDR3 is CASTLDRGRLQTQYF. The CDR3 coding sequence is TGCGCCAGCACCCTCGACAGGGGGCGCTTACAGACCCAGTACTTC.

The chain has TRBV6-1 and TRBJ2-5; perhaps TRBD1 as D (6 bases). The CDR3 is made up of 15 amino acids. V was shortened by 6 bases and J by 2 bases, with 16 bases between the two germline ends. Germline CDR1 and CDR2: MNHNS and SASEGT. CDR3 loop: CASSLTGTTQETQYF. The DNA for the CDR3 is TGTGCCAGCAGCCTTACCGGGACAACACAAGAGACCCAGTACTTC.